A single sample gave rise to the 18 T cell receptor beta chains below, sequenced in a study of Ad26.COV2.S vaccination and SARS-CoV-2 variants. The treatment denotes: roughly 19 received Ad26.COV2.S at low or high dose, single or two shots; about 5 received placebo; per-sample allocation not given. Sampling was performed 63 days after the first vaccine or placebo injection. Some clones are missing from TCRdb's copy, which holds only in-frame ones; the method was immunoSEQ multiplex PCR. The table shows around 300,000 clones, with roughly nine tenths occurring only once. This specimen consisted of peripheral blood, obtained in a trial of Ad26.COV2.S vaccine versus placebo. The receptors here all came from a person between 18 and 65 years old who received the Ad26.COV2.S COVID-19 vaccine or a placebo.

The chain employs TRBV3-1 (or the pseudogene TRBV3-2) and TRBJ2-5; 8 bases align to TRBD2. Germline V CDR1 and CDR2: LGHDT, YNNKEL (reference sequence). Losses at the gene ends were 5 bases for V and 4 bases for J; bases not matched to a gene: 6. This CDR3 region has 14 residues. The chain's CDR3 is CASSLAGTGETQYF. Written as DNA, the CDR3 is TGTGCCAGCAGCTTAGCGGGGACGGGAGAGACCCAGTACTTC.

This chain uses TRBV4-1 with TRBJ2-3, with D unclear. The V gene's germline CDR1 is MGHRA and CDR2 YSYEKL. This CDR3 region has 11 residues. V gave up 3 bases and J gave up 4 bases, with 2 bases separating them. This chain's CDR3 is CASSQADTQYF. CDR3 DNA: TGCGCCAGCAGCCAGGCAGATACGCAGTATTTT.

The J gene is TRBJ2-3, the V gene TRBV9; 10 nucleotides agree with TRBD1. This CDR3 is built from 15 residues. Germline CDR1 and CDR2: SGDLS and YYNGEE. Losses at the gene ends were 4 bases for V and 1 base for J; bases not matched to a gene: 3. The CDR3 here is CASSRDRGGTDTQYF. CDR3 nucleotides: TGTGCCAGCAGCCGGGACAGGGGAGGCACAGATACGCAGTATTTT.

This chain links TRBV6-2 or TRBV6-3 with TRBJ2-7; D is undetermined. This CDR3 comprises 13 residues. The V and J ends lost 6 bases and 0 bases respectively, with 9 bases between them. Germline CDR1 MNHEY, CDR2 SVGEGT. Here the CDR3 reads CASSPVSSYEQYV. The CDR3 coding sequence is TGTGCCAGCAGCCCAGTGAGCTCCTACGAGCAGTACGTC.

This clone has just one count. The chain employs TRBV11-2 and TRBJ2-3; 9 bases agree with TRBD2. V shed 1 base and J 3 bases; nucleotides not matched to a gene: 5. The CDR3 is made up of 16 amino acids. CDR1 and CDR2 from the germline V gene are SGHAT and FQNNGV. The CDR3 reads CASSLGRGGPTDTQYF. In nucleotides, the CDR3 is TGTGCCAGCAGCTTAGGGCGGGGGGGGCCGACAGATACGCAGTATTTT.

The J gene is TRBJ2-7, the V gene TRBV5-6, with D unclear. Trimming stripped 0 bases from V and 0 bases from J, with 10 bases between. The CDR3 runs to 15 residues. Germline V gene lookup returns CDR1 SGHDT and CDR2 YYEEEE. CDR3 sequence: CASSLGPDTSYEQYV. As DNA, the CDR3 is TGTGCCAGCAGCTTGGGGCCTGACACCTCCTACGAGCAGTACGTC.

The V gene is TRBV7-2, the J gene TRBJ1-3; D is ambiguous. Trimming shortened V by 5 bases and J by 5 bases, and 13 bases separated the two germline ends. Germline-derived CDR1 and CDR2 are SGHTA and FQGNSA. The length of the CDR3 is 14 residues. The CDR3 here is CASSEADLRNTIYF. The CDR3 DNA sequence: TGTGCCAGCAGCGAGGCAGACCTTCGAAACACCATATATTTT.

The chain uses TRBV30 and TRBJ2-2; D perhaps matches TRBD2 (6 bases). This CDR3 is 11 amino acids long. The ends were cut back, 7 bases at V and 5 bases at J, with 8 bases in the middle. Per germline, CDR1 GTSNPN and CDR2 SVGIG (reference sequence). The CDR3 bases are TGTGCCTCTCGGGAGACCGGGGAGCTGTTTTTT. This codes for CASRETGELFF.

The chain couples TRBV7-3 to TRBJ2-2; D is possibly TRBD2 (5 bases). V shed 7 bases and J shed 4 bases, with 13 bases lying between them. Germline V gene sequence: CDR1 SGHTA, CDR2 FQGTGA. The CDR3 loop spans 14 amino acids. The CDR3 loop is CASTLGLPTGELFF. CDR3 nucleotides: TGTGCCAGCACCCTAGGACTTCCCACCGGGGAGCTGTTTTTT.

The V and J genes are TRBV19 and TRBJ2-1; 9 bases agree with TRBD2. This CDR3 is built from 13 residues. Looked up from germline, CDR1 is LNHDA and CDR2 is SQIVND (reference sequence). V shed 6 bases and J 7 bases; nucleotides not matched to a gene: 4. CDR3 in DNA: TGTGCCAGTAGCCGCGGGGGGGAAAATGAGCAGTTCTTC. It translates to CASSRGGENEQFF.

For this clone: Other DNA sequences within the sample encode an identical CDR3. CDR3 protein: CASSVGSSYEQYF. For the CDR3, the DNA is TGTGCCAGCAGCGTGGGGAGTTCCTACGAGCAGTACTTC. The chain has TRBV9 and TRBJ2-7; possibly TRBD2 for D (5 bases). The CDR3 sequence is 13 residues long. V dropped 2 bases and J dropped 1 base, with 7 bases sitting between them. The germline CDR1 and CDR2 sequences are SGDLS and YYNGEE.

The CDR3 loop is CASSPQDRIDETQYF. In DNA, the CDR3 is TGTGCCAGCAGCCCCCAGGACAGGATTGACGAGACCCAGTACTTC. This chain joins TRBV7-9 and TRBJ2-5; 7 nucleotides align to TRBD1. Germline V gene data show CDR1 as SEHNR and CDR2 as FQNEAQ (reference sequence). Trimming at V came to 5 bases and at J to 5 bases, leaving 11 bases not matched to a gene. The CDR3 has 15 residues. The full variable domain, with the rest looked up from reference TRBV7-9 and TRBJ2-5, is DTGVSQNPRHKITKRGQNVTFRCDPISEHNRLYWYRQTLGQGPEFLTYFQNEAQLEKSRLLSDRFSAERPKGSFSTLEIQRTEQGDSAMYLCASSPQDRIDETQYFGPGTRLLVL.

This clone is a singleton in its sample. The V call is TRBV11-2, the J call TRBJ1-1; 10 nucleotides line up with TRBD1. The CDR3 contains 16 residues. Germline CDR1 reads SGHAT; CDR2 reads FQNNGV. V trimming: 1 base; J trimming: 0 bases; junction bases outside the gene matches: 2. CDR3: CASSLGGTGVNTEAFF. The CDR3 DNA reads TGTGCCAGCAGCTTAGGAGGGACAGGGGTGAACACTGAAGCTTTCTTT. Filled out from reference TRBV11-2 and TRBJ1-1, the complete variable domain reads EAGVAQSPRYKIIEKRQSVAFWCNPISGHATLYWYQQILGQGPKLLIQFQNNGVVDDSQLPKDRFSAERLKGVDSTLKIQPAKLEDSAVYLCASSLGGTGVNTEAFFGQGTRLTVV.

The chain is built from TRBV4-3 and TRBJ1-4; the D gene is possibly TRBD1 (5 bases). The CDR3 consists of 16 residues. Germline V gives CDR1 LGHNA, CDR2 YSLEER. The V end lost 4 bases, the J end lost 5 bases, and 17 bases lay between the germline ends. The CDR3 region has the DNA TGCGCCAGCAGCCCTCAACCCGGGACTGGGAATGAAAAACTGTTTTTT. As protein: CASSPQPGTGNEKLFF.

The genes are TRBV5-6 and TRBJ2-3, with a possible D match to TRBD2 (5 bases). Germline CDR1 and CDR2: SGHDT and YYEEEE. This CDR3 is built from 16 residues. Trimming shortened V by 0 bases and J by 1 base, and 12 bases separated the two germline ends. The CDR3, as DNA: TGTGCCAGCAGCTTGGTCCGGGATTGGGGCACAGATACGCAGTATTTT. It specifies CASSLVRDWGTDTQYF.

The V gene is TRBV2, the J gene TRBJ1-5, with D maybe TRBD1 (6 bases). The ends were cut back, 7 bases at V and 0 bases at J, with 13 bases in the middle. The CDR3 has 15 residues. Germline CDR1 and CDR2: SNHLY and FYNNEI. Here the CDR3 DNA reads TGTGCCAGCACTGACGGACAGTATAGCAATCAGCCCCAGCATTTT. Protein: CASTDGQYSNQPQHF.

This clone appeared a few times. The chain combines TRBV19 with TRBJ1-2; D may be TRBD1 (5 bases). V dropped 2 bases and J dropped 2 bases, with 12 bases sitting between them. The CDR3 extends over 15 amino acids. CDR1 is LNHDA, CDR2 SQIVND, per germline (reference sequence). The CDR3, as DNA: TGTGCCAGTAGTATACTCGCGGGGCTGAACTATGGCTACACCTTC. It specifies CASSILAGLNYGYTF.

The CDR3 DNA is TGTGCCAGCAGCTCTGGACTAGCGGGAGACCAAGAGACCCAGTACTTC. The encoded protein is CASSSGLAGDQETQYF. The chain recombines TRBV7-8 with TRBJ2-5; TRBD2 agrees at 13 bases. Germline V lookup: CDR1 SGHVS, CDR2 FQNEAQ. After removal of 4 bases from V and 0 bases from J, the junction contained 2 bases not matched to a gene. The CDR3 contains 16 residues.